The source of this TCR beta chain is a study of blood T cell repertoires in COVID-19 (TCRdb year 2020). Background for the entire study: Samples covering the acute and convalescent phases of COVID-19 were provided by collaborators in the United States, Italy and Spain. The prospective study material was composed of cDNA or gDNA derived from T cells, B-cell-depleted T cells, or PBMCs. The dataset comprised deeply sampled blood TCRbeta repertoires from subjects exposed to, actively infected with, or recovered from COVID-19. The repertoires were released in a freely available public database intended as a resource for research on the immune response to SARS-CoV-2. Samples came from the ongoing ImmuneRACE study (first 160 participants) plus 1,254 subjects from 6 global collaborators. The sample metadata nearly always contained a de-identified subject ID, COVID-19 status, age in years and sex. HLA class I and class II types, where available, came from metadata supplied by the sample provider rather than from assay-based typing.

The research as a whole found: How much clinical and demographic metadata was included differed by source and by participant, and the metadata was provided uncurated.

The germline V gene (reference sequence) yields LNHNV for CDR1 and YYDKDF for CDR2. Trimming takes 6 bases from V and 4 bases from J, and the germline ends sit 15 bases apart. Including cysteine and phenylalanine, the CDR3 has 14 amino acids. CDR3 DNA only is kept here, 42 bases in frame from base 1. In the case of this clone: The antigen it binds to is not known. No qualities accompany the bases; no much larger clone lies one base away.

One collaborating source in Seattle enrolled patients during active infection and followed them longitudinally through the course of disease. The collaborating institutions used their own protocols to collect whole blood in K2EDTA tubes. For TCRbeta analysis, collaborators shipped samples in one of three forms: frozen whole blood, isolated PBMCs, or DNA extracted from either of those sample types. The immunoSEQ Assay, a bias-controlled multiplex PCR, was used to amplify TCRbeta CDR3 regions from genomic DNA. As for the original processing: Nucleated cell counts per sample were estimated from amplification of reference gene primers within the assay. To quantify the absolute abundance of each unique TCRbeta CDR3 rearrangement, sequence reads were collapsed and filtered. For each sample, productive Simpson clonality was calculated as the square root of Simpson's diversity index over productive rearrangements. Here the immuneACCESS table is served through TCRdb, limited to in-frame sequences with V and J called. Missing clones are a known gap in these copies; in checked studies unresolved V genes cover under half, and the rest lacks a known reason. V, J and clone size are taken as reported in that table, and D and trimming were inferred from the DNA itself. In all, the sample holds approximately 290,000 clones, and approximately 91% of those were seen once. Together, the top ten hold 2.2% of the sample.

This chain joins TRBV15 to TRBJ1-1, with no confident D gene call. The receptor was derived from a woman under 40 with COVID-19, enrolled during active disease. Specimen: peripheral blood. The DNA is TGTGCCACCAGTCCTAGTTATTTGGGCACTGAAGCTTTCTTT. Its translation reads: CATSPSYLGTEAFF.